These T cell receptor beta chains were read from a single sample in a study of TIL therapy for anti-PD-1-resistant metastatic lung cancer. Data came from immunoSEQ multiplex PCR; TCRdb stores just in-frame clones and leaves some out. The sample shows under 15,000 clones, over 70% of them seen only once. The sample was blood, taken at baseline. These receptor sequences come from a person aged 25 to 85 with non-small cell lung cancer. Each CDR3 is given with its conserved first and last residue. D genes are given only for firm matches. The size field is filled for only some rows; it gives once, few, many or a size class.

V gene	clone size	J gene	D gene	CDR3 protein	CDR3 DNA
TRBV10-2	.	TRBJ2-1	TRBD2	CASRGGLAGSYNEQFF	TGCGCCAGCAGAGGGGGACTAGCGGGCTCCTACAATGAGCAGTTCTTC
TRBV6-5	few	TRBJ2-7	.	CASSRGFSSYEQYF	TGTGCCAGCAGTCGGGGGTTTAGCTCCTACGAGCAGTACTTC
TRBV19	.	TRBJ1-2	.	CASSEVLANYGYTF	TGTGCCAGTAGTGAGGTGTTAGCTAACTATGGCTACACCTTC
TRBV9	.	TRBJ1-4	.	CASSVGLLSPNEKLFF	TGTGCCAGCAGCGTAGGCCTGTTGTCTCCTAATGAAAAACTGTTTTTT
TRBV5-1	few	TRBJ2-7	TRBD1	CASSLGDRVDEQYF	TGCGCCAGCAGCTTGGGGGACAGGGTCGACGAGCAGTACTTC
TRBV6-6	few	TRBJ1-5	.	CASTPAGNQPQHF	TGTGCCTCCACACCGGCGGGCAATCAGCCCCAGCATTTT
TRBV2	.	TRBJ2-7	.	CASSDVTYYEQYF	TGTGCCAGCAGTGATGTGACTTACTACGAGCAGTACTTC
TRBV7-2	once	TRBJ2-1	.	CASSIGNEQFF	TGTGCCAGCAGCATAGGGAATGAGCAGTTCTTC
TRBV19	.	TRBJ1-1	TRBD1	CASSQMYRGNTEAFF	TGTGCCAGTAGTCAAATGTACAGGGGCAACACTGAAGCTTTCTTT
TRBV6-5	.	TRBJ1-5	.	CASTPSPSAAQHF	TGTGCCAGCACCCCATCACCTTCAGCGGCCCAGCATTTT
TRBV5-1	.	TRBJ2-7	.	CASSLELATNSYEQYF	TGCGCCAGCAGCTTGGAGTTAGCCACCAACTCCTACGAGCAGTACTTC
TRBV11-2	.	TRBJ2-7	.	CASSLGARYPYEQYF	TGTGCCAGCAGCTTAGGAGCCAGGTACCCCTACGAGCAGTACTTC
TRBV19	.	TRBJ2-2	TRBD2	CASSIGAGGGELFF	TGTGCCAGTAGTATAGGAGCGGGAGGCGGGGAGCTGTTTTTT